This record concerns one T cell receptor beta chain sequence. The data were obtained in a study of CD8 T cells in Susac syndrome. Study context: The Susac syndrome patients were therapy-naive, on corticosteroids, or on intravenous immunoglobulin alone at blood draw.

Sequencing targeted TCR beta in blood CD8+ and CD4+ T cells. The Susac syndrome patients fit the recently defined diagnostic criteria for definite or probable disease. With V trimmed by 6 bases and J by 4 bases, 3 bases remained unmatched. CDR3 length: 14 amino acids. Germline assignment: CDR1 KGHDR and CDR2 SFDVKD. Random hexamers were used to reverse transcribe an amount of 0.5 to 1 ug RNA. Amplification of the TCR beta CDR3 was carried out by immunoSEQ multiplex PCR, which spanned a total of 54 Vbeta and 13 Jbeta segments. In TCRdb, the immunoSEQ multiplex PCR reads were re-called with MiXCR into one record per CDR3 protein. The sample contains about 240,000 distinct CDR3 sequences, 90% to 96% of which appear only once.

The chain recombines TRBV24-1 with TRBJ2-1, with TRBD1 matching 9 bases. Input material: CD4+ T cells from PBMCs. The receptor comes from a human donor with Susac syndrome. The CDR3 DNA is TGTGCCACCAGTCCGGGACAGGGTTACAATGAGCAGTTCTTC. Its protein is CATSPGQGYNEQFF.